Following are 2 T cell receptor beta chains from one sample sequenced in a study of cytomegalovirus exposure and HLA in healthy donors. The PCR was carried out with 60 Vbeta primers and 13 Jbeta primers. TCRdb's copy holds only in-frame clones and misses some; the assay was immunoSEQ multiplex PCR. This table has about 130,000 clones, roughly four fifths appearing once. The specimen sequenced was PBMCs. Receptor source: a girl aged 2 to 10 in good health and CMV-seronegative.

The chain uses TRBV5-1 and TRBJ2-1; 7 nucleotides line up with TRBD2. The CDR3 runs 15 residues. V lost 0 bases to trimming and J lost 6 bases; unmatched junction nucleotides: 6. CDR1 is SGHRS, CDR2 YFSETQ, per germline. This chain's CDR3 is CASSLAAGRGNEQFF. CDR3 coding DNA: TGCGCCAGCAGCTTGGCGGCGGGGAGGGGCAATGAGCAGTTCTTC.

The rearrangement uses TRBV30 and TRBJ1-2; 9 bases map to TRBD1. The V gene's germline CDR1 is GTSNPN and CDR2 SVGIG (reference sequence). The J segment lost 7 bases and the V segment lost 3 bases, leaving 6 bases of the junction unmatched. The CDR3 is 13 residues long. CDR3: CAWSGGQGAGYTF. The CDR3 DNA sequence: TGTGCCTGGAGCGGGGGACAGGGAGCTGGCTACACCTTC.